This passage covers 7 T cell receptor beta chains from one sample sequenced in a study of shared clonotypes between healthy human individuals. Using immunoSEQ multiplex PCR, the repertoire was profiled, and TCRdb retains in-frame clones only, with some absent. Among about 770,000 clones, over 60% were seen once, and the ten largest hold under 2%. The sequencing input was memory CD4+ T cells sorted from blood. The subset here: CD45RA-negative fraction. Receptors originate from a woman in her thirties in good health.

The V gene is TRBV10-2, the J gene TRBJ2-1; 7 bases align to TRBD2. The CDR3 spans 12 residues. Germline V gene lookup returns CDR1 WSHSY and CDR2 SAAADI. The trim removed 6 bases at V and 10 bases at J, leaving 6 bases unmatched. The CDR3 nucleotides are TGCGCCAGCAGGGCGGGACTATTCGAGCAGTTCTTC. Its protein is CASRAGLFEQFF.

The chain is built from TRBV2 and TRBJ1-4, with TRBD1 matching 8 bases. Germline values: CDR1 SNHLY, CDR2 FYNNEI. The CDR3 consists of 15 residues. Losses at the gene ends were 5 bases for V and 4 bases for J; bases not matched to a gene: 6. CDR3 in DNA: TGTGCCAGCAGTCAACAGGGGGAGAGTAATGAAAAACTGTTTTTT. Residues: CASSQQGESNEKLFF.

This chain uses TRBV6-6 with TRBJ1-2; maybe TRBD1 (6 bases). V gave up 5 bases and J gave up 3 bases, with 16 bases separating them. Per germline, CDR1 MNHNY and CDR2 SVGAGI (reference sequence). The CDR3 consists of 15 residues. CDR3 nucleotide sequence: TGTGCCAGCAGTAGGACAGCCTACGGGGACTATGGCTACACCTTC. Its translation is CASSRTAYGDYGYTF.

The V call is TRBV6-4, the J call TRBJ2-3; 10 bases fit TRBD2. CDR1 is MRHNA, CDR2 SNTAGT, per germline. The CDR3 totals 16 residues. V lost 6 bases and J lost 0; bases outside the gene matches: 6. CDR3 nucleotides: TGTGCCAGCAGGCGGACTAGCGGAGCTAGCACAGATACGCAGTATTTT. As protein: CASRRTSGASTDTQYF.

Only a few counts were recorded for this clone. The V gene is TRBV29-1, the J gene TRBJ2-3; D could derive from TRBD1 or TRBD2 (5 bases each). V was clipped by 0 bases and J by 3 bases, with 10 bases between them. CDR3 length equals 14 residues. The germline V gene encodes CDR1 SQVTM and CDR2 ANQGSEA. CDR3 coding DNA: TGCAGCGTTGAAGATGGGGGATTTACAGATACGCAGTATTTT. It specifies CSVEDGGFTDTQYF.

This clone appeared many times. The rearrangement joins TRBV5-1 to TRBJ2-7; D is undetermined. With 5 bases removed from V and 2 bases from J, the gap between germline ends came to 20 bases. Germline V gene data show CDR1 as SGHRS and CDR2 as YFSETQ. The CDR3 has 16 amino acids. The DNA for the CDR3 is TGCGCCAGCAGTCCCGAGAACAGCTTACCAACCTACGAGCAGTACTTC. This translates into CASSPENSLPTYEQYF.

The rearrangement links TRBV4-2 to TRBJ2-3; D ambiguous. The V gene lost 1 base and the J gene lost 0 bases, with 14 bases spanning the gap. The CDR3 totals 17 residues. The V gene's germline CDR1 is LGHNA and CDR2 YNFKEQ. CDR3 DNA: TGTGCCAGCAGCCAAGTCGCCAGCCCCGTCAGCACAGATACGCAGTATTTT. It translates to CASSQVASPVSTDTQYF.